Here is one T cell receptor beta chain with its context. Its antigen remains unknown. This specimen belongs to a study of shared clonotypes between healthy human individuals. Overall study findings and caveats: Clonotype sharing among the donors was expected to vary with sequencing depth.

CDR3 length: 15 amino acids. V was clipped by 4 bases and J by 4 bases, with 18 bases between them. CDR1 SGHRS and CDR2 YFSETQ come from the germline V gene. Produced via immunoSEQ multiplex PCR; TCRdb's table is partial and in-frame only. Among 650,000 to 700,000 clones listed, less than 95% were seen once. The V call is TRBV5-1, the J call TRBJ2-7; no clear D gene. The receptor's source is a man between 18 and 35 years old in good health. Some clones in this sample may be carry-over from other donors' samples. The sample comprised memory CD8+ T cells from PBMCs. Subset denoted: CD45RO+ cells pooled with CCR7-negative TemRA cells. CDR3 nucleotides: TGCGCCAGCAGCCAAAGGGCAGGAGAATATTACGAGCAGTACTTC. Translated, it gives CASSQRAGEYYEQYF.